A selection of T cell receptor beta chains follows, all from one sample in a study of T-cell memory formation after mild COVID-19. TCRdb recomputed calls from the 5' RACE reads with MiXCR, one row per CDR3 protein. The data contain hundreds of thousands of distinct CDR3 sequences, about 20% of them singletons. Sequencing was performed on PBMCs or a T cell subset sorted from them (not recorded which). These TCRs come from an adult woman who had mild COVID-19 (a few samples of this study predate the infection). Cell type and time point are not known. The CDR3 runs from the conserved cysteine through the conserved F or W. Fields, in order: V gene, J gene, CDR3 protein.

V: TRBV6-4
J: TRBJ2-1
CDR3: CASSETDSYNEQFF

V: TRBV27
J: TRBJ2-7
CDR3: CASKRQGAAPPYEQYF

V: TRBV9
J: TRBJ2-1
CDR3: CASSDSGTGNEQFF

V: TRBV7-3
J: TRBJ2-1
CDR3: CASSPGPFGENEQFF

V: TRBV30
J: TRBJ2-7
CDR3: CAWSVPWAYEQYF

V: TRBV2
J: TRBJ2-4
CDR3: CASSRDGLAKNIQYF

V: TRBV7-9
J: TRBJ2-7
CDR3: CASSLHWQTAEEQYF

V: TRBV5-1
J: TRBJ1-1
CDR3: CASSFQGARTEAFF

V: TRBV20-1
J: TRBJ2-1
CDR3: CSAETSGGSYNEQFF

V: TRBV2
J: TRBJ2-1
CDR3: CASKGQGTSNEQFF

V: TRBV15
J: TRBJ2-3
CDR3: CATSTGGTDTQYF

V: TRBV3-1
J: TRBJ2-7
CDR3: CASSQRIYEQYF

V: TRBV3-1
J: TRBJ1-6
CDR3: CASSVGTPHSPLHF

V: TRBV2
J: TRBJ2-7
CDR3: CASRSLGGAAYEQYF

V: TRBV7-3
J: TRBJ2-3
CDR3: CASSLTGSTDTQYF

V: TRBV4-1
J: TRBJ1-2
CDR3: CASSQDRTGRRDGYTF

V: TRBV5-1
J: TRBJ2-7
CDR3: CASRSGTGAYEQYF

V: TRBV12-3/TRBV12-4
J: TRBJ2-1
CDR3: CASSFGQGNNEQFF

V: TRBV6-5
J: TRBJ1-3
CDR3: CASSYSTGERNTIYF

V: TRBV6-2/TRBV6-3
J: TRBJ2-3
CDR3: CASSYSRAETTDTQYF

V: TRBV7-9
J: TRBJ2-1
CDR3: CASSLGPGSYNEQFF

V: TRBV27
J: TRBJ2-2
CDR3: CASSLSYTGELFF

V: TRBV20-1
J: TRBJ2-5
CDR3: CSARDRRLAGVGETQYF

V: TRBV20-1
J: TRBJ2-3
CDR3: CSARDFLAGVGSFADTQYF

V: TRBV7-2
J: TRBJ2-5
CDR3: CASRRTSGTQETQYF

V: TRBV25-1
J: TRBJ2-6
CDR3: CASSEYSSGANVLTF

V: TRBV12-3/TRBV12-4
J: TRBJ1-1
CDR3: CASSLGVPDTEAFF

V: TRBV5-1
J: TRBJ2-1
CDR3: CASSPGLAGGSGSYNEQFF

V: TRBV27
J: TRBJ2-3
CDR3: CASSLQGVDQYF

V: TRBV9
J: TRBJ2-1
CDR3: CASSVAGLADTYNEQFF

V: TRBV6-6
J: TRBJ2-2
CDR3: CASRQSGTNTGELFF

V: TRBV12-3/TRBV12-4
J: TRBJ1-4
CDR3: CASRQGSINEKLFF

V: TRBV19
J: TRBJ1-2
CDR3: CASRVPGTPLYGYTF

V: TRBV5-1
J: TRBJ2-7
CDR3: CASSSGGSSSYEQYF

V: TRBV4-1
J: TRBJ1-2
CDR3: CASSQPDRVYGYTF

V: TRBV2
J: TRBJ2-3
CDR3: CASGNGRVGLDTQYF

V: TRBV27
J: TRBJ2-7
CDR3: CASSFWGIGERPYEQYF

V: TRBV9
J: TRBJ2-7
CDR3: CASSDASYEQYF

V: TRBV7-9
J: TRBJ1-2
CDR3: CASSLTGRWTF

V: TRBV7-9
J: TRBJ1-6
CDR3: CASSLDRSHSPLHF